This T cell receptor (beta chain) was observed in a study of cytotoxic CD8 clonotypes in ibrutinib-treated CLL. The protocol was immunoSEQ multiplex PCR, while the TCRdb copy is restricted to in-frame clones and leaves out a portion. The data show approximately 100,000 clones, approximately 80% seen once. In germline, CDR1 is SGHTA, CDR2 FQGTGA. The CDR3 length is 13 residues. Between the trimmed V and J ends, which lost 4 bases and 7 bases, there was a span of 10 bases. The source is a human donor with chronic lymphocytic leukemia. The chain recombines TRBV7-3 with TRBJ2-2, with D possibly matching TRBD1 (6 bases). The sample consisted of PBMCs, taken after 12 months of ibrutinib treatment. CDR3 sequence: CASSSRQVGELFF. CDR3 DNA sequence: TGTGCCAGCAGCTCGCGACAGGTCGGGGAGCTGTTTTTT.